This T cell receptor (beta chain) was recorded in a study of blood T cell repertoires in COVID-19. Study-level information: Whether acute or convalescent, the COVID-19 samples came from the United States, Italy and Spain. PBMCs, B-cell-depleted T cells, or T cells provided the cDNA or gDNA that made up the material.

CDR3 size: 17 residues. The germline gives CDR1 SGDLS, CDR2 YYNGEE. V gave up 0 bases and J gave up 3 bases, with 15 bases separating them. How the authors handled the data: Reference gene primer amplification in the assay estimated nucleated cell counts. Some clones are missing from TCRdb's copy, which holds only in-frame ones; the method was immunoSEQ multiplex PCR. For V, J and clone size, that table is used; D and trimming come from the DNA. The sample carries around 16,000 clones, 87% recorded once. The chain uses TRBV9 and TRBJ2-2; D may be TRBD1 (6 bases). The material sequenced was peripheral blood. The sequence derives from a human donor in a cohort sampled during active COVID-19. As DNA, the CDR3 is TGTGCCAGCAGCGTAGTCGGCAGGGGACGGGACACCGGGGAGCTGTTTTTT. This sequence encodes CASSVVGRGRDTGELFF. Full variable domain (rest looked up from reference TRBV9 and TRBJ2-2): DSGVTQTPKHLITATGQRVTLRCSPRSGDLSVYWYQQSLDQGLQFLIQYYNGEERAKGNILERFSAQQFPDLHSELNLSSLELGDSALYFCASSVVGRGRDTGELFFGEGSRLTVL.